The sequence of this TCR beta chain was determined in a study of tumor-infiltrating lymphocytes in primary liver carcinoma (TCRdb year 2017). Background on the whole study: Hepatocellular carcinoma (four) or combined HCC and intrahepatic cholangiocarcinoma (one) was present in the five patients, who were three men and two women aged 30 to 69 years. Repertoires from technical replicates were highly reproducible, with mean shared-clone rates about 0.88 and correlation coefficients above 0.98. For each liver tumor, the study sampled five regions along with adjacent normal tissue and blood, and applied TCRbeta repertoire sequencing, expression microarrays and whole-exome sequencing. The five patients had tumors staged T1-T3 N0M0, with maximum diameters ranging from about 4.2 to 10 cm. A total of about 35 specimens from 5 patients underwent TCRbeta repertoire sequencing, comprising about 25 tumor regions, 5 adjacent noncancerous liver tissues and 5 peripheral blood samples. Samples yielded roughly 3.5 to 8 million productive TCRbeta reads; read depth did not differ significantly between tissue types.

A constant-region primer and ProtoScript II reverse transcriptase were used to reverse-transcribe TCRbeta-specific cDNA from roughly 0.55 ug total RNA. The TCRbeta libraries were prepared through three rounds of nested multiplex PCR following a slightly modified ARM-PCR procedure. Each of the first two PCR rounds ran for approximately 9 cycles and used multiplex TRBV1-TRBV30 forward primers together with a Cbeta reverse primer. A final 25-cycle PCR with Deep VentR polymerase added sample barcodes and Illumina adapters. Before sequencing, amplicons between 200 and 500 bp were purified from gel using a QIAquick gel extraction kit. The TCRbeta amplicons were sequenced with 250-bp paired-end reads on an Illumina HiSeq 2500. As for how the authors treated the data: Trimmomatic v0.33 was used to quality-trim the reads, and FLASH v1.2.11 was used to merge paired reads so that full CDR3 sequences could be recovered. MiGEC v1.2.1b assigned V, D and J germline segments to the rearranged TCRbeta sequences. Clonotype statistics, along with Shannon-Wiener diversity indices, were calculated using VDJtools v1.0.0. To cut down on sampling bias, every analysis after diversity analysis relied on just the 250 most abundant clonotypes from each sample. Clones were called with MiXCR by TCRdb after fastp trimmed the public reads at Q25, and only in-frame beta chains were retained. CDR3 protein duplicates are merged, each entry listing the most common genes and DNA. Here the V and J calls rest on TCRdb's processing, not on the authors' analysis. Across this sample there are around 99,000 distinct CDR3 sequences, with around 70% seen only once. Of the sample, around 30% falls within the top ten clones.

Without any cell sorting, total RNA and DNA were extracted together from around 18-30 mg of bulk tissue using the AllPrep DNA/RNA mini kit. Roughly five patients with histopathologically diagnosed primary liver carcinoma underwent surgical resection in China between late 2015 and 2016. Chronic HBV infection was present in the patients, and the patients were treatment-naive at sampling. Fresh tumor and adjacent tissue pieces were bisected, with one half stored in RNAlater at -80 degrees C and the other half sent for histology. Summary of the overall study and its limitations: Because the samples were bulk and unsorted, CD4+ and CD8+ T cell repertoires could not be compared. Because sequencing covered only the TCR beta chain and unpaired alpha chains were not captured, true repertoire diversity is likely underestimated. With just a few patients in the study, the authors point out that the findings should be validated in a larger study. Repertoire overlap was higher between tumor regions (mean roughly 36%) than tumor-adjacent (around 17%) or tumor-blood (approximately 14%) pairs, consistent with antigen-driven expansion. The top 250 clones made up a significantly larger repertoire fraction in tumors than in blood (p = 0.039).

Points on this clonotype: Its antigen target is currently unknown. A much more abundant neighbour one base away suggests this may be a read error.

Including cysteine and phenylalanine, the CDR3 has 14 amino acids. The entry retains the CDR3 DNA only, 42 bases that are in frame from base 1. Relative to germline, V is 3 bases shorter and J is 5 bases shorter, with 15 bases between their ends. Via the germline V gene (reference sequence), CDR1 is SGHNT and CDR2 YYREEE. The receptor was derived from a man aged 40-55 years with primary liver carcinoma and hepatitis B virus infection. The sequenced sample was tumor-adjacent normal liver tissue. The V and J segments used are TRBV5-4 and TRBJ2-7; the D gene is unclear. The CDR3 region reads CASSSPIVMDEQYF. The DNA sequence is given as TGTGCCAGCAGCTCCCCGATAGTAATGGACGAGCAGTACTTC.